Below are 5 T cell receptor beta chains sequenced from a single sample in a study of T cell responses to AZD1222 COVID-19 vaccine. The method was immunoSEQ multiplex PCR; TCRdb's version includes in-frame clones alone and lacks a portion of them. The profile covers 60,000 to 75,000 clones, with more than 65% appearing a single time and about 20% taken by the ten largest. The starting material was peripheral blood, obtained on day 0 of AZD1222 vaccination. These receptors all stem from an adult in good health.

The chain joins TRBV7-6 to TRBJ2-3; 8 bases are a match to TRBD2. With V trimmed by 5 bases and J by 2 bases, 6 bases remained unmatched. CDR1 SGHVS and CDR2 FNYEAQ come from the germline V gene. CDR3 length: 15 residues. The CDR3 DNA sequence: TGTGCCAGCAGCGCGGGACTAGACGACACAGATACGCAGTATTTT. Its protein is CASSAGLDDTDTQYF.

The J gene is TRBJ2-5, the V gene TRBV7-6; 8 bases map to TRBD1. CDR3 size: 16 residues. The germline CDR1 and CDR2 sequences are SGHVS and FNYEAQ. V lost 2 bases, J lost 6 bases, and 11 bases stayed unmatched. CDR3 sequence reads: CASSLRRTGREKTQYF. For the CDR3, the DNA is TGTGCCAGCAGCTTACGAAGGACAGGGCGCGAAAAGACCCAGTACTTC.

The rearrangement uses TRBV19 and TRBJ1-4; D unclear. The CDR3 runs to 12 residues. Trimming shortened V by 5 bases and J by 7 bases, and 8 bases separated the two germline ends. From germline, CDR1 is LNHDA and CDR2 SQIVND (reference sequence). This CDR3 reads CASSGRVEKLFF. The CDR3, as DNA: TGTGCCAGTAGTGGGAGGGTTGAAAAACTGTTTTTT.

The chain employs TRBV28 and TRBJ2-2; 7 bases are a match to TRBD2. CDR1 MDHEN and CDR2 SYDVKM come from the germline V gene. This CDR3 spans 15 amino acids. Trimming removed 2 bases from V and 5 bases from J; junction bases left unmatched: 5. Here the CDR3 reads CASSLPGGGTGELFF. DNA for the CDR3: TGTGCCAGCAGTTTACCGGGAGGAGGGACCGGGGAGCTGTTTTTT.

The chain links TRBV5-6 to TRBJ2-3, with D perhaps TRBD1 (5 bases). V was pared by 0 bases and J by 7 bases, with 9 bases between. The CDR3 sequence is 13 residues long. Germline-derived CDR1 and CDR2 are SGHDT and YYEEEE. The CDR3 coding sequence is TGTGCCAGCAGCTTGGACCAGGGCCATACGCAGTATTTT. This encodes CASSLDQGHTQYF.